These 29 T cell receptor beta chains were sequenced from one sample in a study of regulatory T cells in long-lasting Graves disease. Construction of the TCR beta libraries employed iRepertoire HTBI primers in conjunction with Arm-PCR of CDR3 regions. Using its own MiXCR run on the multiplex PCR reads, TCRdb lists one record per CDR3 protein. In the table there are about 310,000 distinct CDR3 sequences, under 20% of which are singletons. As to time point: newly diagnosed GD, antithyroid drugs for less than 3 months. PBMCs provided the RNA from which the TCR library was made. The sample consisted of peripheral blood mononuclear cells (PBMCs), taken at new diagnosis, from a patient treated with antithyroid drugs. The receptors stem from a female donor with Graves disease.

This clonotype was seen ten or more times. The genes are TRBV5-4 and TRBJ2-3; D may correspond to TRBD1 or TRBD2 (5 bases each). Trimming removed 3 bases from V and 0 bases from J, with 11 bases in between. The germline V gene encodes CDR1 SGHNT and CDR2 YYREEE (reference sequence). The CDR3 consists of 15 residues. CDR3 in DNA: TGTGCCAGCAGCTCCCGGGACGGAAGCACAGATACGCAGTATTTT. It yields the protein CASSSRDGSTDTQYF.

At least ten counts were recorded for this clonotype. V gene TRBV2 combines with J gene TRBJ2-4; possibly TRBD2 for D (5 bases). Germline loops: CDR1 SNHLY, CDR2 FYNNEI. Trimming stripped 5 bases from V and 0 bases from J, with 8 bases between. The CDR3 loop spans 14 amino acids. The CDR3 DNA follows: TGTGCCAGCAGTAGCGGCCGAGCCAAAAACATTCAGTACTTC. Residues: CASSSGRAKNIQYF. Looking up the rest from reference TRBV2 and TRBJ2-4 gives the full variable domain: EPEVTQTPSHQVTQMGQEVILRCVPISNHLYFYWYRQILGQKVEFLVSFYNNEISEKSEIFDDQFSVERPDGSNFTLKIRSTKLEDSAMYFCASSSGRAKNIQYFGAGTRLSVL.

The DNA for the CDR3 is TGTGCCAGCAGCGTGGGACTAGCGGGAGGGCCAGATACGCAGTATTTT. Protein sequence: CASSVGLAGGPDTQYF. The chain recombines TRBV9 with TRBJ2-3; 16 bases fit TRBD2. This CDR3 spans 16 amino acids. In germline, CDR1 is SGDLS, CDR2 YYNGEE. The junction had 1 base not matched to a gene; V was cut back by 2 bases and J by 4 bases.

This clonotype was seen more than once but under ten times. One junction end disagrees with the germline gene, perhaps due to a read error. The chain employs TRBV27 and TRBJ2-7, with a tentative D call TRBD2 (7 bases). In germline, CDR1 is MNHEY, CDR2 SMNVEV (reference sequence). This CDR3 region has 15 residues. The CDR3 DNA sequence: TGTACCAGCACCGTCGAGGGGGGGCAAACCTACGAGCAGTACTTC. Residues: CTSTVEGGQTYEQYF.

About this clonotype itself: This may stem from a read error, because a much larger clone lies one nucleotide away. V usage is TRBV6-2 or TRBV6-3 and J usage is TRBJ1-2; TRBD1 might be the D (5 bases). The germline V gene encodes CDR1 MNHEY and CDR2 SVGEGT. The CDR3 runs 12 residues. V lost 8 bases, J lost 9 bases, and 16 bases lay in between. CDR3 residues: CASGLHRGRYTF. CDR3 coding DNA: TGTGCCAGCGGACTGCATCGGGGACGCTACACCTTC.

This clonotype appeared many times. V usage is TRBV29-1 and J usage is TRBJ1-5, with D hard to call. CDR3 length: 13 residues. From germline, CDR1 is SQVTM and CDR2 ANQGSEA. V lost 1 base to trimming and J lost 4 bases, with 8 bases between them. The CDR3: CSVEVGGNQPQHF. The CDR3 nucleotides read TGCAGCGTTGAAGTTGGAGGGAATCAGCCCCAGCATTTT.

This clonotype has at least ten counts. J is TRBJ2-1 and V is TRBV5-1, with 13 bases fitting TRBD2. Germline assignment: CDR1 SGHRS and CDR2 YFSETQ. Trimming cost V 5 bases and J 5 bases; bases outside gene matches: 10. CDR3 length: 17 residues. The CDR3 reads CASSPALAGGYNNEQFF. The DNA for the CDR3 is TGCGCCAGCAGTCCAGCACTAGCGGGAGGGTACAACAATGAGCAGTTCTTC.

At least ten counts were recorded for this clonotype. The DNA of the CDR3 is TGTGCCAGCAGGCCTAGCGGGACAACAGATACGCAGTATTTT. The encoded protein is CASRPSGTTDTQYF. V gene TRBV6-1 combines with J gene TRBJ2-3; TRBD2 aligns across 9 bases. The germline V gene has CDR1 MNHNS and CDR2 SASEGT. This CDR3 has 14 amino acids. J gave up 3 bases and V 6 bases, and 4 bases lay outside the gene matches.

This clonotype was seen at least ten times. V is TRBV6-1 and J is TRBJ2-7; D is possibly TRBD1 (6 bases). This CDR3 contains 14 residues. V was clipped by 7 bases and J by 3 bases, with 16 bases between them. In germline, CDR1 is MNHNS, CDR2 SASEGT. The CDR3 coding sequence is TGTGCCAGCACTCCGGACAGACTCCACTACGAGCAGTACTTC. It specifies CASTPDRLHYEQYF.

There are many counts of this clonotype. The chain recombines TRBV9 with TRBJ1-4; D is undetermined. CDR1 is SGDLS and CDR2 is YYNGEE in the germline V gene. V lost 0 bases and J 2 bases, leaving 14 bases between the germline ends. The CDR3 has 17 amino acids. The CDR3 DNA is TGTGCCAGCAGCGTAGGGTTAGGGAGTGGTACTAATGAAAAACTGTTTTTT. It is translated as CASSVGLGSGTNEKLFF.

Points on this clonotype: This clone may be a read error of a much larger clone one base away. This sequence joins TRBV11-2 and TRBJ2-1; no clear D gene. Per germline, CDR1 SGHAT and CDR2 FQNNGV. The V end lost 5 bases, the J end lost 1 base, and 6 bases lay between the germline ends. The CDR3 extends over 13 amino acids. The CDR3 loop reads CASSRRSYNEQFF. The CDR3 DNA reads TGTGCCAGCAGCCGCAGATCCTACAATGAGCAGTTCTTC.

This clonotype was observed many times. The CDR3 loop is CASSWGSREGTEAFF. CDR3 coding DNA: TGCGCCAGCAGCTGGGGATCCAGGGAAGGCACTGAAGCTTTCTTT. The rearrangement links TRBV5-1 to TRBJ1-1; D may be TRBD1 (5 bases). CDR1 SGHRS and CDR2 YFSETQ come from the germline V gene. Trimming took off 3 bases at V and 4 bases at J, with 16 bases between the two ends. The CDR3 runs to 15 residues. The full variable domain, completed using reference TRBV5-1 and TRBJ1-1, is KAGVTQTPRYLIKTRGQQVTLSCSPISGHRSVSWYQQTPGQGLQFLFEYFSETQRNKGNFPGRFSGRQFSNSRSEMNVSTLELGDSALYLCASSWGSREGTEAFFGQGTRLTVV.

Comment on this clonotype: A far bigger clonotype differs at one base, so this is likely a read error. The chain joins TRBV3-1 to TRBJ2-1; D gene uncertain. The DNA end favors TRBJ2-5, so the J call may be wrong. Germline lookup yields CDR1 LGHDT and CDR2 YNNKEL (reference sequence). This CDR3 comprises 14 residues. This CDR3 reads CASSRDPRVKTQYF. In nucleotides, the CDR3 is TGTGCCAGCAGCCGAGATCCACGGGTGAAGACCCAGTACTTC.

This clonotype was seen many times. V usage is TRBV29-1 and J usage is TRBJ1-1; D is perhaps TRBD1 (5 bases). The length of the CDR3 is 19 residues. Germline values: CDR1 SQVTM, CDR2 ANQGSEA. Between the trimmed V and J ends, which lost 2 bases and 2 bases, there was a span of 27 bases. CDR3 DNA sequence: TGCAGCGTTGAAATCGCGAGTCCGGGACGCGAGATTATAAACACTGAAGCTTTCTTT. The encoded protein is CSVEIASPGREIINTEAFF. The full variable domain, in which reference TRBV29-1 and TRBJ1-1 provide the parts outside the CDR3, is SAVISQKPSRDICQRGTSLTIQCQVDSQVTMMFWYRQQPGQSLTLIATANQGSEATYESGFVIDKFPISRPNLTFSTLTVSNMSPEDSSIYLCSVEIASPGREIINTEAFFGQGTRLTVV.

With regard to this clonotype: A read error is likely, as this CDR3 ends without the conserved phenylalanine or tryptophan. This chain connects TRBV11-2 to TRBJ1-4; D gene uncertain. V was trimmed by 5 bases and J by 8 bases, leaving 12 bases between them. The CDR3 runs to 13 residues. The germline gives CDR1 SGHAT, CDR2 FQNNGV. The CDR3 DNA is TGTGCCAGCAGCCCGGCGAGAGGGGAAAAACTGTTTCTT. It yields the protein CASSPARGEKLFL.

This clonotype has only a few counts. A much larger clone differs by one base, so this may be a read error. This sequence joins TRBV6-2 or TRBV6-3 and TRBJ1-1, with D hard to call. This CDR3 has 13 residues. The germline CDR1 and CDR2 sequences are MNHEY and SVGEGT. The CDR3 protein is CANSRAMNTEAFF. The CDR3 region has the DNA TGTGCCAACAGTAGGGCGATGAACACTGAAGCTTTCTTT.

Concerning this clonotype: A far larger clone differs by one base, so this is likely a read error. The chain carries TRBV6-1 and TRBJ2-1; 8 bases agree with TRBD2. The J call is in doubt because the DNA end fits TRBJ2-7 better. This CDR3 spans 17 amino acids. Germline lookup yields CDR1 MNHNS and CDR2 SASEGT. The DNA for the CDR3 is TGTGCCAGCAGCCCGAGTTTCACGGGAGGGTACTACAATGAGCAGTACTTC. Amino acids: CASSPSFTGGYYNEQYF.

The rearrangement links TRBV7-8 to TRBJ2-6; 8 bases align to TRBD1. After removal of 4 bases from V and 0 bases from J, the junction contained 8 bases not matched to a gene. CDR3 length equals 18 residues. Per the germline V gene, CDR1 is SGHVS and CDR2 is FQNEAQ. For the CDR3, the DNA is TGTGCCAGCAGCTCGAGGACAGGGATACGCTCTGGGGCCAACGTCCTGACTTTC. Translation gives CASSSRTGIRSGANVLTF.

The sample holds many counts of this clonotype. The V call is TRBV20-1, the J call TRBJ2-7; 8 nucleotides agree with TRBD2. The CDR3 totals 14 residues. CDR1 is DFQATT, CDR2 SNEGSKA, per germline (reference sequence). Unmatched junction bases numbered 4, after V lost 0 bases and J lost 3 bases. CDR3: CSARDPSGSYEQYF. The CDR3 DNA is TGCAGTGCTAGAGATCCCAGCGGGAGCTACGAGCAGTACTTC.

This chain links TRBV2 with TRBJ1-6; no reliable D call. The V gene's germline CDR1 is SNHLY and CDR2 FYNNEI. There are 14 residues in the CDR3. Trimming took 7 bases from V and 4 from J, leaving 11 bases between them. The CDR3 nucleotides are TGTGCCAGCAAAGGGCCTGAGTATAATTCACCCCTCCACTTT. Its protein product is CASKGPEYNSPLHF.

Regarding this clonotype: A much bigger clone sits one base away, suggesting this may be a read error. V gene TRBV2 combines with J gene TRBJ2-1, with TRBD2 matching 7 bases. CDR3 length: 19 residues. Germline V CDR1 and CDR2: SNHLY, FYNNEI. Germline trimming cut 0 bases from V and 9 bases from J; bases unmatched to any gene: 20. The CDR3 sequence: CASSEALTGGRGLRSEQFF. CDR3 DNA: TGTGCCAGCAGTGAAGCCCTAACGGGAGGCCGGGGGTTAAGGAGTGAGCAGTTCTTC.

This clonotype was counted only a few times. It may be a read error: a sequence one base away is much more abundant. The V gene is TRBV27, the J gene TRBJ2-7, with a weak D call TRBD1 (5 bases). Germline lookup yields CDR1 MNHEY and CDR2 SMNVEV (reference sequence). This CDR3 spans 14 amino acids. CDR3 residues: CAGSPYRSPIEQYF. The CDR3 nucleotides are TGTGCCGGCAGCCCATACAGGTCCCCCATCGAGCAGTACTTC.

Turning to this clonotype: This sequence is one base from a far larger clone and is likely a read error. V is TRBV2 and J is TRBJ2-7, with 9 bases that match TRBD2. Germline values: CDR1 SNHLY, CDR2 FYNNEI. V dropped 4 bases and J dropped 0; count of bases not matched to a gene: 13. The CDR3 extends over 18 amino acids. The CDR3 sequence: CASSGGSGSHGISYEQYF. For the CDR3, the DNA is TGTGCCAGCAGTGGGGGTAGCGGGAGTCACGGAATCTCCTACGAGCAGTACTTC.

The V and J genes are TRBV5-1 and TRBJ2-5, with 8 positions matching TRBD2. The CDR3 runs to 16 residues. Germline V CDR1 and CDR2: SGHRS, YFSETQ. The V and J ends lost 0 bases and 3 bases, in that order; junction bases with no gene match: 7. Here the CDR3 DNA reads TGCGCCAGCAGCTTGGGGTCGGGGGGGGCCAAAGAGACCCAGTACTTC. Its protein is CASSLGSGGAKETQYF.

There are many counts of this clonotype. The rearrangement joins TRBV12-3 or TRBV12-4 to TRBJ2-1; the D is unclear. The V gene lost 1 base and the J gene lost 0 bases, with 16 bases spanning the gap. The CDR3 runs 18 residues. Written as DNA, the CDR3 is TGTGCCAGCAGTTTAGAGTGGCTCACATTTGGCTCCTACAATGAGCAGTTCTTC. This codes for CASSLEWLTFGSYNEQFF.

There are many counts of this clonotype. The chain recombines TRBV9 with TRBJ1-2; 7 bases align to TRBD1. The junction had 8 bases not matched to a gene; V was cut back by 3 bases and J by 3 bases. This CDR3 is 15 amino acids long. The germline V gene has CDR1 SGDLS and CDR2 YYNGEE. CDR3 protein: CASSAQQGQDYGYTF. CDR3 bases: TGTGCCAGCAGCGCCCAACAGGGGCAGGACTATGGCTACACCTTC. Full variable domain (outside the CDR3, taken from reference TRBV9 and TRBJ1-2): DSGVTQTPKHLITATGQRVTLRCSPRSGDLSVYWYQQSLDQGLQFLIQYYNGEERAKGNILERFSAQQFPDLHSELNLSSLELGDSALYFCASSAQQGQDYGYTFGSGTRLTVV.

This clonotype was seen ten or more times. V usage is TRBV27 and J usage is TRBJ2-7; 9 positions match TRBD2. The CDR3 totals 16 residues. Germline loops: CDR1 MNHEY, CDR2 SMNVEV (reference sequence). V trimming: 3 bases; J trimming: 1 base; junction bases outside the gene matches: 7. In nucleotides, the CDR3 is TGTGCCAGCAGTTTGGGGACTAGCATTGGATCCTACGAGCAGTACTTC. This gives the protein CASSLGTSIGSYEQYF.

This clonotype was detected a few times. The CDR3 sequence: CASSVGESSSYNSPLHF. DNA for the CDR3: TGTGCCAGCAGCGTAGGCGAGTCGAGCTCCTATAATTCACCCCTCCACTTT. This chain connects TRBV9 to TRBJ1-6; D not certain. This CDR3 is built from 17 residues. The germline V gene has CDR1 SGDLS and CDR2 YYNGEE. V lost 0 bases to trimming and J lost 0 bases, with 10 bases between them.

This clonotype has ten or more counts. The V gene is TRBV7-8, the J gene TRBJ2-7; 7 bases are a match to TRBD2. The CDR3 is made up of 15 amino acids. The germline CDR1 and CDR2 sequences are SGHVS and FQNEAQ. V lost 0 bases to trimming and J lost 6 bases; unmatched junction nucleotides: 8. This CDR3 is CASSLAGGGESEQYF. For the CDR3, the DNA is TGTGCCAGCAGCTTAGCCGGGGGAGGGGAGTCCGAGCAGTACTTC.